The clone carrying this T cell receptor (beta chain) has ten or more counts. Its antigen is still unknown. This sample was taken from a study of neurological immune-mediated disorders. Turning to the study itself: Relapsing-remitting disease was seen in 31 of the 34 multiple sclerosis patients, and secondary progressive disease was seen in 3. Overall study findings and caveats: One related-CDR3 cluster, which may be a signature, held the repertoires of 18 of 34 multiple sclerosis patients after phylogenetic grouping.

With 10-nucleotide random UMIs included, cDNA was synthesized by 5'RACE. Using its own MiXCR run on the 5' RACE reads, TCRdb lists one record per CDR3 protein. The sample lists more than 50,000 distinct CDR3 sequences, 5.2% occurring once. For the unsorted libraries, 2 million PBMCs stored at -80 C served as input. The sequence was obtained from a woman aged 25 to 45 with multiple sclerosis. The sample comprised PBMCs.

The CDR3 region is CASSHRGTGELFF. In DNA form, the CDR3 reads TGTGCCAGCAGTCATCGGGGCACCGGGGAGCTGTTTTTT. The chain carries TRBV12-3 or TRBV12-4 and TRBJ2-2; D may be TRBD2 (5 bases). V gave up 5 bases and J gave up 4 bases, with 8 bases separating them. The CDR3 consists of 13 residues.